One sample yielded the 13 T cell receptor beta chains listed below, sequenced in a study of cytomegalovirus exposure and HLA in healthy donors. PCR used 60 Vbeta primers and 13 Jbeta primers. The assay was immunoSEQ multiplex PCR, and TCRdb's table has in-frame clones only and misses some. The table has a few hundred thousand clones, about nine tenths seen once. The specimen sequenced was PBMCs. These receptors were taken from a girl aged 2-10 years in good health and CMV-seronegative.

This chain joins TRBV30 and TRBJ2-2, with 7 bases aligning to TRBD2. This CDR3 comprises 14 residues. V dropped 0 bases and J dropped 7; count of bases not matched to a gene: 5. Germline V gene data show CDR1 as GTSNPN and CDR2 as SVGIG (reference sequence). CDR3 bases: TGTGCCTGGAGTGTCGGACTAGTAAGCGGGGAGCTGTTTTTT. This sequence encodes CAWSVGLVSGELFF.

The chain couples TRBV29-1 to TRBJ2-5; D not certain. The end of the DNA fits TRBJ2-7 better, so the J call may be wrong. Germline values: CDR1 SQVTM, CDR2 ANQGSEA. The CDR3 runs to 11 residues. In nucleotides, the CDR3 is TGCAGCGTTGAATGGGTGGGCGAGCAGTACTTC. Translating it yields CSVEWVGEQYF.

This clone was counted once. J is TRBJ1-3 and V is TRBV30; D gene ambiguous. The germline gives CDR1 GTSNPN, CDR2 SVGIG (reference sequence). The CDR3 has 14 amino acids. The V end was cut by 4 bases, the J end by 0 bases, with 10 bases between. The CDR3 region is CAWNSGSSGNTIYF. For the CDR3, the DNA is TGTGCCTGGAACTCCGGGAGCTCTGGAAACACCATATATTTT.

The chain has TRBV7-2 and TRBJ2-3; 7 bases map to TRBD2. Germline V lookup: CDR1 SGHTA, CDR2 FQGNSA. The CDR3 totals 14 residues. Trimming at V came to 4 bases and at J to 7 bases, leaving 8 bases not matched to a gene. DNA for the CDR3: TGTGCCAGCAGCTACCCCCAGCGGGGAAATACGCAGTATTTT. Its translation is CASSYPQRGNTQYF.

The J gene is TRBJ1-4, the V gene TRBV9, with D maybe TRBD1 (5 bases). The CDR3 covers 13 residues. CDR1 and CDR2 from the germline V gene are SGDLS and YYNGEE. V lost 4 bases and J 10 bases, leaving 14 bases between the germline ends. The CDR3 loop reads CASSLGPYGKLFF. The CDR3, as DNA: TGTGCCAGCAGCCTGGGGCCCTATGGAAAACTGTTTTTT. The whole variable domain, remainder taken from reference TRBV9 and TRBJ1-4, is DSGVTQTPKHLITATGQRVTLRCSPRSGDLSVYWYQQSLDQGLQFLIQYYNGEERAKGNILERFSAQQFPDLHSELNLSSLELGDSALYFCASSLGPYGKLFFGSGTQLSVL.

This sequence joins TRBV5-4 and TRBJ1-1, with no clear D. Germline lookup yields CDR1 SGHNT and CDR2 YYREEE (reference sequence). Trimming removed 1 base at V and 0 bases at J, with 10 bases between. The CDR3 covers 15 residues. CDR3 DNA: TGTGCCAGCAGCTTGATGAAAGTAGTGAACACTGAAGCTTTCTTT. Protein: CASSLMKVVNTEAFF.

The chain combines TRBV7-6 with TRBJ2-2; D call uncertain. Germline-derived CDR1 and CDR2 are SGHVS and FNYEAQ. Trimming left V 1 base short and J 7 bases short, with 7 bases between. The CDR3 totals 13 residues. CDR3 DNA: TGTGCCAGCAGCTTAGGGTCGGTCGGGGAGCTGTTTTTT. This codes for CASSLGSVGELFF.

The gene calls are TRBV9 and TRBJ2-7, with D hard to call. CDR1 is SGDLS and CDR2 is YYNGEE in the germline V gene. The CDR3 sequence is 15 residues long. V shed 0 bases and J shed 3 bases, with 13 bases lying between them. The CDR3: CASSVDLRMGYEQYF. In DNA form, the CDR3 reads TGTGCCAGCAGCGTAGATCTGCGGATGGGCTACGAGCAGTACTTC.

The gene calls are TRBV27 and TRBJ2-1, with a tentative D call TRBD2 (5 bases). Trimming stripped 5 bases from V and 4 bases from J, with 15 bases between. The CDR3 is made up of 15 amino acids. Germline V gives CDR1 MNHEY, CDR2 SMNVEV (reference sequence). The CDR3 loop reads CASSRPGKGYNEQFF. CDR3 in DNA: TGTGCCAGCAGTCGCCCCGGGAAAGGATACAATGAGCAGTTCTTC.

In DNA form, the CDR3 reads TGTGCCAGCAGCGCCGGGGACTCGGGCTATGGCTACACCTTC. Protein sequence: CASSAGDSGYGYTF. J is TRBJ1-2 and V is TRBV9, with a possible D match to TRBD1 (5 bases). This CDR3 spans 14 amino acids. V dropped 3 bases and J dropped 4 bases, with 13 bases sitting between them. The V gene's germline CDR1 is SGDLS and CDR2 YYNGEE.

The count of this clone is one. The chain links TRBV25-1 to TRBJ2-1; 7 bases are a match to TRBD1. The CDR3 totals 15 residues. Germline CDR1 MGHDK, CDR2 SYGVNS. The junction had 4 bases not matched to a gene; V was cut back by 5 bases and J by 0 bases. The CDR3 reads CASSYRGSSYNEQFF. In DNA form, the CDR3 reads TGTGCCAGCAGTTACAGGGGTAGCTCCTACAATGAGCAGTTCTTC.

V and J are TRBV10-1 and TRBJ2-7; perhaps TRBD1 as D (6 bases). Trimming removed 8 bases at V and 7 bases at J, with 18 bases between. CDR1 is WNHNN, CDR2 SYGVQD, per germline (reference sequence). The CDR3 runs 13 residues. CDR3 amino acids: CASSNVGAGEQYF. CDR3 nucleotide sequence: TGCGCCAGCTCGAATGTGGGGGCAGGTGAGCAGTACTTC.

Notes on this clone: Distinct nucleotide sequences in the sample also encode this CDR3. The CDR3, as DNA: TGTGCCAGCAGCTCGACAGGGAACGAGCAGTACTTC. It specifies CASSSTGNEQYF. J is TRBJ2-7 and V is TRBV28, with TRBD1 matching over 7 bases. Germline V gives CDR1 MDHEN, CDR2 SYDVKM. The CDR3 spans 12 residues. V lost 6 bases to trimming and J lost 5 bases; unmatched junction nucleotides: 4.